These 15 T cell receptor beta chains share one sample of origin, sequenced in a study of cytomegalovirus exposure and HLA in healthy donors. Method: immunoSEQ multiplex PCR; TCRdb's copy keeps in-frame clones and lacks some. This sample has about 240,000 clones, with 70% to 90% found just once. Sample: PBMCs. The receptor source for this set is a woman in her twenties or thirties in good health and CMV-seropositive.

The chain recombines TRBV27 with TRBJ2-2, with 13 bases that match TRBD2. V shed 5 bases, J shed 6 bases, and the junction held 6 bases outside the gene matches. The CDR3 is 16 amino acids. From germline, CDR1 is MNHEY and CDR2 SMNVEV (reference sequence). The CDR3: CASSLGLAGPPGELFF. CDR3 nucleotides: TGTGCCAGCAGTCTGGGACTAGCGGGGCCCCCCGGGGAGCTGTTTTTT.

The chain is built from TRBV7-3 and TRBJ2-7; 8 nucleotides match TRBD1. Per germline, CDR1 SGHTA and CDR2 FQGTGA. The CDR3 spans 14 residues. V dropped 2 bases and J dropped 2; count of bases not matched to a gene: 2. DNA of the CDR3: TGTGCCAGCAGCTTAGGGACAGGAACCTACGAGCAGTACTTC. Translating it yields CASSLGTGTYEQYF.

The CDR3 region is CASSYGQGPNIQYF. CDR3 nucleotide sequence: TGTGCCAGCAGTTACGGACAGGGCCCAAACATTCAGTACTTC. The V gene is TRBV27, the J gene TRBJ2-4; 8 bases are a match to TRBD1. Germline CDR1 is MNHEY and CDR2 is SMNVEV (reference sequence). Unmatched junction bases numbered 5, after V lost 4 bases and J lost 6 bases. This CDR3 region has 14 residues.

V and J are TRBV7-9 and TRBJ2-1; 7 bases map to TRBD1. After removal of 0 bases from V and 7 bases from J, the junction contained 3 bases not matched to a gene. In germline, CDR1 is SEHNR, CDR2 FQNEAQ (reference sequence). This CDR3 contains 14 residues. In DNA form, the CDR3 reads TGTGCCAGCAGCTTAGCGCCGGACAGGAATGAGCAGTTCTTC. Protein: CASSLAPDRNEQFF.

The chain combines TRBV7-3 with TRBJ1-2; possibly TRBD1 for D (6 bases). The CDR3 length is 13 residues. V lost 0 bases and J lost 7, with 9 bases in between. Germline CDR1 and CDR2: SGHTA and FQGTGA. CDR3 residues: CASSLTTGVGYTF. For the CDR3, the DNA is TGTGCCAGCAGCTTAACGACAGGCGTTGGCTACACCTTC.

This sequence joins TRBV7-2 and TRBJ2-1; D remains ambiguous. Per the germline V gene, CDR1 is SGHTA and CDR2 is FQGNSA. Trimming removed 1 base at V and 9 bases at J, with 10 bases between. CDR3 length: 13 residues. The CDR3 here is CASSLDSFGEQFF. CDR3 DNA sequence: TGTGCCAGCAGCTTAGATAGCTTCGGTGAGCAGTTCTTC.

This chain uses TRBV4-2 with TRBJ2-3; 7 bases line up with TRBD2. The CDR3 loop spans 16 amino acids. Germline V CDR1 and CDR2: LGHNA, YNFKEQ. The V gene end was trimmed by 0 bases and the J gene end by 3 bases; junction bases not matched to a gene: 6. CDR3 residues: CASSQDPSGETDTQYF. CDR3 in DNA: TGTGCCAGCAGCCAAGATCCCAGCGGGGAGACAGATACGCAGTATTTT.

V gene TRBV2 combines with J gene TRBJ1-4; TRBD1 is a possible D gene (5 bases). The CDR3 spans 14 residues. CDR1 is SNHLY, CDR2 FYNNEI, per germline. The V end was cut by 6 bases, the J end by 7 bases, with 15 bases between. The CDR3 nucleotides read TGTGCCAGCAGGGGGGGGTTCCTGAGTGAAAAACTGTTTTTT. Protein product: CASRGGFLSEKLFF.

The chain carries TRBV5-1 and TRBJ1-1; no firm D call. V was trimmed by 6 bases and J by 5 bases, leaving 14 bases between them. The germline gives CDR1 SGHRS, CDR2 YFSETQ. The CDR3 loop spans 13 amino acids. Written as DNA, the CDR3 is TGCGCCAGCACTAGGAGTACGGGTACTGAAGCTTTCTTT. Translation: CASTRSTGTEAFF.

The DNA of the CDR3 is TGCGCCAGCAGCCGGGAGGGGGCGTCTAATGAAAAACTGTTTTTT. Its translation: CASSREGASNEKLFF. The chain links TRBV5-1 to TRBJ1-4, with TRBD1 identical over 7 bases. This CDR3 is 15 amino acids long. V shed 4 bases, J shed 3 bases, and the junction held 6 bases outside the gene matches. Germline V gene lookup returns CDR1 SGHRS and CDR2 YFSETQ.

This clone was seen just once. This sequence joins TRBV18 and TRBJ1-4; D remains unclear. V gave up 6 bases and J gave up 5 bases, with 10 bases separating them. CDR3 size: 13 residues. Germline assignment: CDR1 KGHSH and CDR2 LQKENI. CDR3 residues: CASSPPRNEKLFF. CDR3 coding DNA: TGTGCCAGCTCCCCGCCACGGAATGAAAAACTGTTTTTT.

The V call is TRBV10-3, the J call TRBJ1-2; 12 positions match TRBD1. Germline V gene lookup returns CDR1 ENHRY and CDR2 SYGVKD. The CDR3 is 15 residues long. V shed 6 bases, J shed 3 bases, and the junction held 5 bases outside the gene matches. This CDR3 is CAIRSGQGADYGYTF. In nucleotides, the CDR3 is TGTGCCATCAGATCGGGACAGGGGGCTGACTATGGCTACACCTTC.

The chain couples TRBV11-3 to TRBJ2-7, with 8 bases aligning to TRBD1. Germline CDR1 and CDR2: SGHNT and YENEEA. J was trimmed by 6 bases and V by 5 bases; bases with no gene match: 3. CDR3 length: 12 amino acids. CDR3 loop: CASSKGTGEQYF. Written as DNA, the CDR3 is TGTGCCAGCAGCAAGGGGACAGGCGAGCAGTACTTC.

V is TRBV5-6 and J is TRBJ1-1, with D possibly matching TRBD1 (5 bases). Germline CDR1 reads SGHDT; CDR2 reads YYEEEE. Trimming removed 0 bases from V and 3 bases from J, with 6 bases in between. This CDR3 has 13 amino acids. The CDR3 reads CASSLGRDTEAFF. The CDR3 DNA is TGTGCCAGCAGCTTGGGCAGGGACACTGAAGCTTTCTTT.

The chain has TRBV5-6 and TRBJ1-2, with D uncertain. Germline assignment: CDR1 SGHDT and CDR2 YYEEEE. The CDR3 has 14 amino acids. Trimming took 4 bases from V and 5 from J, leaving 15 bases between them. CDR3 loop: CASSAITSGYGYTF. CDR3 DNA: TGTGCCAGCAGCGCGATAACGTCGGGATATGGCTACACCTTC. The full variable domain, with the rest looked up from reference TRBV5-6 and TRBJ1-2, is DAGVTQSPTHLIKTRGQQVTLRCSPKSGHDTVSWYQQALGQGPQFIFQYYEEEERQRGNFPDRFSGHQFPNYSSELNVNALLLGDSALYLCASSAITSGYGYTFGSGTRLTVV.